One sample yielded the 5 T cell receptor beta chains listed below, sequenced in a study of T cell repertoires in cytomegalovirus infection. Their cognate antigens are unknown. TCRdb re-called the reads with MiXCR, one entry per CDR3 protein. The sample records 230,000 or so distinct CDR3 sequences, roughly two fifths being singletons. This specimen consisted of CD8+ T cells from cultured PBMCs, obtained from culture after CMV antigen stimulation. The source of these receptors is a human donor in good health (CMV status not recorded). Some clones in this sample may be carry-over from other donors' samples.

This clonotype was recorded a few times. The chain employs TRBV29-1 and TRBJ2-1, with no clear D. The CDR3 has 15 amino acids. V dropped 1 base and J dropped 0 bases, with 10 bases sitting between them. Germline V lookup: CDR1 SQVTM, CDR2 ANQGSEA. The CDR3 nucleotides read TGCAGCGTTGAAGTCGGCGGCAGCTCCTACAATGAGCAGTTCTTC. This encodes CSVEVGGSSYNEQFF.

This clonotype was counted ten times or more. V usage is TRBV7-8 and J usage is TRBJ1-1; D is unresolved. The CDR3 sequence is 14 residues long. Per the germline V gene, CDR1 is SGHVS and CDR2 is FQNEAQ. Trimming took 8 bases from V and 7 from J, leaving 20 bases between them. CDR3: CASLKTGGYDEAFF. For the CDR3, the DNA is TGTGCCAGCTTAAAAACGGGTGGTTACGATGAAGCTTTCTTT. Based on the CDR3 plus reference TRBV7-8 and TRBJ1-1, the full variable domain is GAGVSQSPRYKVAKRGQDVALRCDPISGHVSLFWYQQALGQGPEFLTYFQNEAQLDKSGLPSDRFFAERPEGSVSTLKIQRTQQEDSAVYLCASLKTGGYDEAFFGQGTRLTVV.

The chain combines TRBV9 with TRBJ2-5, with 8 bases identical to TRBD2. The V and J ends lost 4 bases and 1 base, in that order; junction bases with no gene match: 6. Germline V gene lookup returns CDR1 SGDLS and CDR2 YYNGEE. The CDR3 covers 15 residues. The CDR3: CASSTVAGPQETQYF. The CDR3 nucleotides are TGTGCCAGCAGCACCGTAGCGGGGCCCCAAGAGACCCAGTACTTC. The variable domain in full, completed from reference TRBV9 and TRBJ2-5, reads DSGVTQTPKHLITATGQRVTLRCSPRSGDLSVYWYQQSLDQGLQFLIQYYNGEERAKGNILERFSAQQFPDLHSELNLSSLELGDSALYFCASSTVAGPQETQYFGPGTRLLVL.

The chain combines TRBV6-2 or TRBV6-3 with TRBJ2-7; D perhaps matches TRBD1 (5 bases). CDR3 size: 13 residues. Germline values: CDR1 MNHEY, CDR2 SVGEGT. Trimming removed 9 bases at V and 0 bases at J, with 12 bases between. This chain's CDR3 is CASQGIHSYEQYF. The CDR3 coding sequence is TGTGCCAGTCAGGGCATCCACTCCTACGAGCAGTACTTC.

A few counts support this clonotype. The chain uses TRBV15 and TRBJ1-1; D unresolved. With 0 bases removed from V and 1 base from J, the gap between germline ends came to 18 bases. In germline, CDR1 is LNHNV, CDR2 YYDKDF (reference sequence). The CDR3 consists of 18 residues. CDR3 residues: CATSRDGNRLPENTEAFF. CDR3 nucleotides: TGTGCCACCAGCAGAGATGGGAATAGACTCCCGGAGAACACTGAAGCTTTCTTT.